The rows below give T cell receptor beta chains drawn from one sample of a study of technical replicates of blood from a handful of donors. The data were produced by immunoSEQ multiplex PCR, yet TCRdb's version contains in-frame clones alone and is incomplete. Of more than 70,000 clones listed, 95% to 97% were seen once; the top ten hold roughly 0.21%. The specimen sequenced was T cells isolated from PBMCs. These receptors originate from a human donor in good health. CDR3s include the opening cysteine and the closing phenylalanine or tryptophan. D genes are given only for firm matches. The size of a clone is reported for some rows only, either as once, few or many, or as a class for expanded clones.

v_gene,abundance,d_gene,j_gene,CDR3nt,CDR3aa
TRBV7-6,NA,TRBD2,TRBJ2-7,TGTGCCAGCAGCACCAGACTAGCGGGAACCTACGAGCAGTACTTC,CASSTRLAGTYEQYF
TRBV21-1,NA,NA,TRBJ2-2,TGTGCCAGCAGCAGGGGACAGCGGAACACCGGGGAGCTGTTTTTT,CASSRGQRNTGELFF
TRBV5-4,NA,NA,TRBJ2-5,TGTGCCAGCAGCTTGGGCGGACTATCCCAAGAGACCCAGTACTTC,CASSLGGLSQETQYF
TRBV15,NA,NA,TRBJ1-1,TGTGCCACCAGCAGAGATCGCAGGGTCACTGAAGCTTTCTTT,CATSRDRRVTEAFF
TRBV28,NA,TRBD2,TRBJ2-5,TGTGCCAGCAGTTCCGGGACTAGCGGGAGAGGGGGATGGGAGACCCAGTACTTC,CASSSGTSGRGGWETQYF
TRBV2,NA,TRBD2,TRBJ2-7,TGTGCCAGCAGGGGAGGACTAGCGGACCAATCAGGGCGGGACCCCTACGAGCAGTACTTC,CASRGGLADQSGRDPYEQYF
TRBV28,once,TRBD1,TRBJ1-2,TGTGCCAGCAGACGGACAGGGAACTATGGCTACACCTTC,CASRRTGNYGYTF
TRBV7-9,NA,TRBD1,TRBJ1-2,TGTGCCAGCAGCTTTGGGGACAGGGGGCCGAACTATGGCTACACCTTC,CASSFGDRGPNYGYTF
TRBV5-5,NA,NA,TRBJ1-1,TGTGCCAGCAGCTTGGCGAGGCAGAACACTGAAGCTTTCTTT,CASSLARQNTEAFF
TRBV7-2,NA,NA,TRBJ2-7,TGTGCCAGCAGCTTTGCGGGGCGCGAGCAGTACTTC,CASSFAGREQYF
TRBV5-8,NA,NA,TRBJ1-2,TGTGCCAGCAGCCCTGGACAGTTTACGTATGGCTACACCTTC,CASSPGQFTYGYTF
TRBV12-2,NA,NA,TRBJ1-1,TGTGCAAGTCGCTTAGCGTTCAGGGAGGAGAACACTGAAGCTTTCTTT,CASRLAFREENTEAFF
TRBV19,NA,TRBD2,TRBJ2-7,TGTGCCAGTAGTTCCTCTTTACTAGCGGGGGTTTACGAGCAGTACTTC,CASSSSLLAGVYEQYF
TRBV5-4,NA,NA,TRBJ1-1,TGTGCCAGCAGCTTGGCGCCAGGTTCCACTGAAGCTTTCTTT,CASSLAPGSTEAFF
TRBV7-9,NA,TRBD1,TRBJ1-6,TGTGCCAGCAGCCAGACCGGACAGGGAGTTTACTCACCCCTCCACTTT,CASSQTGQGVYSPLHF
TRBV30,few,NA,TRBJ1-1,TGTGCCTGGAGTCCAATGCTTATCTCAGGGTTAGTACAAGCTTTCTTT,CAWSPMLISGLVQAFF
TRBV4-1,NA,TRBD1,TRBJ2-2,TGCGCCAGCAGCCAAGATTTCCGGACAGGCACCGGGGAGCTGTTTTTT,CASSQDFRTGTGELFF
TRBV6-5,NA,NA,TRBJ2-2,TGTGCCAGCAGAAATTCAGGGGCCGGGGAGCTGTTTTTT,CASRNSGAGELFF
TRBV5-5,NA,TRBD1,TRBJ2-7,TGTGCCAGCAGCTTGGTGTCGGCAGGGGGTCCGAGTTACGAGCAGTACTTC,CASSLVSAGGPSYEQYF
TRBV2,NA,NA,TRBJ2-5,TGTGCCAGCAGGAAGAGCGGAGGAGAGACCCAGTACTTC,CASRKSGGETQYF
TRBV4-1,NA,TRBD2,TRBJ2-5,TGCGCCAGCAGCCAAGTGGGGCAGCGGGAGGGCCCGGAGACCCAGTACTTC,CASSQVGQREGPETQYF
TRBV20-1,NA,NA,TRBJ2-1,TGCAGTGCGGCATCAGGCAATGAGCAGTTCTTC,CSAASGNEQFF
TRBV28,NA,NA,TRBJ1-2,TGTGCCAGCAGTTTCGGAAGGGAGCATGGCTACACCTTC,CASSFGREHGYTF
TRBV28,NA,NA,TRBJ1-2,TGTGCCAGCAGTTTATGGAACAGGATCCTCGGGGGCTACACCTTC,CASSLWNRILGGYTF
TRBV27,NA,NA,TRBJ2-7,TGTGCCAGCAGCAGGGACAAGGGGTGGGGGGAGCAGTACTTC,CASSRDKGWGEQYF
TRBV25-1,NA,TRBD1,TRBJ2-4,TGTGCCAGCAGTGGAGGACAGGGTTTTAAAAACATTCAGTACTTC,CASSGGQGFKNIQYF
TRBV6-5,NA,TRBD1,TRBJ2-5,TGTGCCAGCACCGTTAAGGACAGGGGGGAGACCCAGTACTTC,CASTVKDRGETQYF
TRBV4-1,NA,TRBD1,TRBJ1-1,TGCGCCAGCAGCCAACCCCACAGGGGCATGAACACTGAAGCTTTCTTT,CASSQPHRGMNTEAFF
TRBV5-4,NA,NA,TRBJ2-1,TGTGCCAGCAGCTCGCCTAAGGACAGCTACAATGAGCAGTTCTTC,CASSSPKDSYNEQFF
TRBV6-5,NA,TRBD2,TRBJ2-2,TGTGCCAGCAGTTACGTTACTAGCGCGAACACCGGGGAGCTGTTTTTT,CASSYVTSANTGELFF